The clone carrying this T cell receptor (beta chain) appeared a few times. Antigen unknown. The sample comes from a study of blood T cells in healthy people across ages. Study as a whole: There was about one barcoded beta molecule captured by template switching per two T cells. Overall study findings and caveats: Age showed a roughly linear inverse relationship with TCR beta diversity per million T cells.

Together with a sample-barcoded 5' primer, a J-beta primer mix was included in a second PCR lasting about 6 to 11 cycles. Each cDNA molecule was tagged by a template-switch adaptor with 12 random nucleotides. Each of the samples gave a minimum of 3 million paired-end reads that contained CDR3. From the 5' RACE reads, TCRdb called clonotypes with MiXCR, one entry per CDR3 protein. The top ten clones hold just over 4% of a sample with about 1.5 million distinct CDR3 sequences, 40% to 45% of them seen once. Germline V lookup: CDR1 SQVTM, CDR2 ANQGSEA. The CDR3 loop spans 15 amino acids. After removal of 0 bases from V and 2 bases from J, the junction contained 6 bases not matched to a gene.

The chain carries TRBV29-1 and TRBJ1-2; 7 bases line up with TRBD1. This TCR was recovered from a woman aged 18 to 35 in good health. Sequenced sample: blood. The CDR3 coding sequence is TGCAGCGTTGAAGATCGAATGACAGGGAACTATGGCTACACCTTC. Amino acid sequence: CSVEDRMTGNYGYTF.